Described below is a single T cell receptor (beta chain) sequence and its context. CDR3 length: 18 residues. Trimming took 4 bases from V and 8 from J, leaving 29 bases between them. Germline CDR1 reads SGHAT; CDR2 reads FQNNGV. Preparing the TCRbeta library involved the use of unique molecular identifiers. TCRdb re-analysed the PCR reads in MiXCR, keeping a single row per CDR3 protein. The data hold approximately 420,000 distinct CDR3 sequences, with roughly a tenth observed a single time. This sample is part of a study of T-cell reconstitution after alpha-beta-depleted transplantation in children. This receptor was taken from a human donor who donated a stem cell graft to a child with acute myeloid leukemia. This chain connects TRBV11-2 to TRBJ1-2, with no clear D. Sequences were derived from PBMCs from the stem cell graft donor, sampled from the stem cell graft. As DNA, the CDR3 is TGTGCCAGCAGCTCATACCCGGACTATCGGACTTCCCAACTAGGCTACACCTTC. This encodes CASSSYPDYRTSQLGYTF.